This T cell receptor (beta chain) was documented in a study of cytomegalovirus exposure and HLA in healthy donors. Produced via immunoSEQ multiplex PCR; TCRdb's table is partial and in-frame only. The table lists roughly 150,000 clones, roughly nine tenths of them singletons, with 5% to 7% in the top ten. Germline lookup yields CDR1 SGHDT and CDR2 YYEEEE. This CDR3 comprises 18 residues. V lost 0 bases, J lost 1 base, and 19 bases lay in between. Whole-study findings and limits: Researchers counted 164 TCR beta chains as cytomegalovirus-associated.

On this clone itself: Its antigen is unknown.

The origin of this receptor is a woman under 40 in good health and CMV-seronegative. The sample taken for sequencing was PBMCs. This chain connects TRBV5-6 to TRBJ2-5; D may be TRBD2 (7 bases). CDR3 coding DNA: TGTGCCAGCAGCTTGGGCGGGGGCCGCTTTGCATCCCAAGAGACCCAGTACTTC. Translated, it gives CASSLGGGRFASQETQYF.